Sequencing of this T cell receptor beta chain was carried out in a study of cytomegalovirus exposure and HLA in healthy donors. The PCR contained 60 Vbeta and 13 Jbeta primers. This table comes from immunoSEQ multiplex PCR, and its TCRdb copy is limited to in-frame clones, with some not included. This sample yields under 200,000 clones, of which more than 60% are seen a single time; about 7.7% belongs to the top ten. For this clone: Its antigen is still unknown.

Whole-study results and caveats: Further analysis was carried out later, and it showed several of the most significant clusters appearing linked to common viral pathogens. Most likely, a cluster of highly shared sequence variants arose as a sequencing artifact. Specificity of a few CMV-associated chains for CMV antigens was verified in vitro. Later analysis identified 16,000 or so TCR beta sequences associated with HLA alleles, using a false discovery rate threshold of 0.05.

Germline V gives CDR1 SGHVS, CDR2 FQNEAQ. CDR3 length equals 15 residues. Trimming removed 4 bases from V and 2 bases from J, with 13 bases in between. The chain uses TRBV7-8 and TRBJ2-3; D is ambiguous. Material: PBMCs. The clonotype comes from a woman between 35 and 50 years old in good health and CMV-seropositive. CDR3 amino acids: CASSSFQRPTDTQYF. Here the CDR3 DNA reads TGTGCCAGCAGCTCTTTTCAGCGCCCCACAGATACGCAGTATTTT.